Below are 27 T cell receptor beta chains sequenced from a single sample in a study of Ad26.COV2.S vaccination and SARS-CoV-2 variants (dated by TCRdb to about 2021). Libraries were built with the immunoSEQ multiplex PCR assay. TCRdb provides this immuneACCESS table in a form limited to in-frame rearrangements. Some clones are lacking; in checked studies, under half of them reflect an unresolved V gene, and why the rest are absent is not known. The table for this sample lists 510,000 or so clones; roughly 89% of them were counted only once. The leading ten clones occupy over 10% of the sample. The treatment or condition label, read with the paper, signifies: about 20 received Ad26.COV2.S at low or high dose, single or two shots; roughly five received placebo; per-sample allocation not given. For vaccine and placebo recipients, the sequenced repertoires came from samples collected on day 63 after the first injection.

This specimen was peripheral blood, taken in a trial of Ad26.COV2.S vaccine versus placebo. The receptors derive from a person aged 18 to 59 who received the Ad26.COV2.S COVID-19 vaccine or a placebo.

The chain couples TRBV9 to TRBJ2-7; the D is unclear. From germline, CDR1 is SGDLS and CDR2 YYNGEE. CDR3 length: 13 residues. V lost 0 bases and J 6 bases, leaving 10 bases between the germline ends. CDR3 region: CASSVVSGFEQYF. CDR3 nucleotides: TGTGCCAGCAGCGTAGTTTCCGGGTTCGAGCAGTACTTC.

This clone was picked up one time. The rearrangement joins TRBV24-1 to TRBJ2-5; a weak D match, TRBD1 (6 bases). V lost 3 bases and J lost 2, with 12 bases in between. Germline CDR1 KGHDR, CDR2 SFDVKD. The CDR3 runs 15 residues. This chain's CDR3 is CATSDMRQGQETQYF. CDR3 sequence (DNA): TGTGCCACCAGTGATATGCGGCAGGGGCAAGAGACCCAGTACTTC.

V and J are TRBV10-3 and TRBJ1-6; no clear D gene. The V end was cut by 8 bases, the J end by 7 bases, with 18 bases between. Looked up from germline, CDR1 is ENHRY and CDR2 is SYGVKD. The CDR3 sequence is 15 residues long. This CDR3 is CAISPATVDNSPLHF. The CDR3 DNA reads TGTGCCATCTCTCCAGCCACCGTCGACAATTCACCCCTCCACTTT.

The chain is built from TRBV6-5 and TRBJ1-5, with unresolved D. CDR1 is MNHEY and CDR2 is SVGAGI in the germline V gene. The CDR3 has 15 residues. Trimming stripped 2 bases from V and 0 bases from J, with 8 bases between. The chain's CDR3 is CASSYLRDSNQPQHF. CDR3 coding DNA: TGTGCCAGCAGTTACCTGAGGGATAGCAATCAGCCCCAGCATTTT.

The chain has TRBV7-9 and TRBJ2-4, with TRBD2 matching over 7 bases. This CDR3 region has 15 residues. With V trimmed by 5 bases and J by 3 bases, 7 bases remained unmatched. Looked up from germline, CDR1 is SEHNR and CDR2 is FQNEAQ (reference sequence). The DNA of the CDR3 is TGTGCCAGCAGCGACGACGGGGAGGGCAAAAACATTCAGTACTTC. Translation gives CASSDDGEGKNIQYF.

This clone was seen a few times. The rearrangement uses TRBV9 and TRBJ2-1, with 7 bases that match TRBD2. Trimming at V came to 1 base and at J to 2 bases, leaving 3 bases not matched to a gene. Germline values: CDR1 SGDLS, CDR2 YYNGEE. The CDR3 length is 15 residues. CDR3 protein: CASSVSGTPYNEQFF. The DNA for the CDR3 is TGTGCCAGCAGCGTAAGCGGGACCCCCTACAATGAGCAGTTCTTC.

This clone showed up just a few times. V gene TRBV27 combines with J gene TRBJ1-1; D call uncertain. The CDR3 consists of 14 residues. The V and J ends lost 5 bases and 0 bases respectively, with 10 bases between them. In germline, CDR1 is MNHEY, CDR2 SMNVEV (reference sequence). The CDR3 DNA reads TGTGCCAGCAGTCGCCCCGGCCTGAACACTGAAGCTTTCTTT. Its translation is CASSRPGLNTEAFF.

This clone was recorded many times. The chain couples TRBV21-1 to TRBJ1-2; TRBD1, as called in the table, went unchecked against the DNA. TRBV21-1 is shown as a pseudogene. The CDR3 has 13 residues. CDR3 nucleotide sequence: TGTGCCAGCAGCCGCCGTCGACAGGCTGGCTACACCTTC. It encodes CASSRRRQAGYTF.

V is TRBV7-9 and J is TRBJ1-1; no firm D call. Germline lookup yields CDR1 SEHNR and CDR2 FQNEAQ (reference sequence). The germline V and J ends were trimmed by 5 bases and 1 base, with 23 bases remaining between them. The CDR3 sequence is 18 residues long. The CDR3 bases are TGTGCCAGCAGCGTAGTTTTGAGGGCCGCCTCACGGAACACTGAAGCTTTCTTT. This gives the protein CASSVVLRAASRNTEAFF.

The chain employs TRBV25-1 and TRBJ1-1; D ambiguous. Between the trimmed V and J ends, which lost 5 bases and 0 bases, there was a span of 10 bases. Germline lookup yields CDR1 MGHDK and CDR2 SYGVNS. CDR3 length equals 14 residues. The DNA for the CDR3 is TGTGCCAGCAGTCCCTCCGGGATGAACACTGAAGCTTTCTTT. It codes for CASSPSGMNTEAFF.

V usage is TRBV2 and J usage is TRBJ1-2; the match to TRBD1 covers 9 bases. Germline values: CDR1 SNHLY, CDR2 FYNNEI. The CDR3 is made up of 16 amino acids. V was clipped by 0 bases and J by 4 bases; unmatched bases: 6. The CDR3 region is CASSEAWDRVAYGYTF. The CDR3 DNA reads as TGTGCCAGCAGTGAAGCGTGGGACAGGGTAGCCTATGGCTACACCTTC.

This clone was counted a single time. The rearrangement links TRBV6-5 to TRBJ1-1; D gene ambiguous. The CDR3 sequence is 14 residues long. Germline V gene data show CDR1 as MNHEY and CDR2 as SVGAGI. With 6 bases removed from V and 1 base from J, the gap between germline ends came to 12 bases. In DNA, the CDR3 is TGTGCCAGCAGAGTTGAACCTGAGAACACTGAAGCTTTCTTT. Amino acid sequence: CASRVEPENTEAFF.

The chain links TRBV2 to TRBJ1-2; TRBD1 might be the D (5 bases). The CDR3 extends over 15 amino acids. The germline V gene has CDR1 SNHLY and CDR2 FYNNEI. V dropped 2 bases and J dropped 5 bases, with 15 bases sitting between them. The CDR3 reads CASSERDSGIYGYTF. The CDR3 DNA reads TGTGCCAGCAGTGAAAGGGACTCCGGGATTTATGGCTACACCTTC.

CDR3 coding DNA: TGTGCCAGCAGTTCCCGGACAGGCCCCCTCTACGAGCAGTACTTC. Its protein product is CASSSRTGPLYEQYF. The chain has TRBV27 and TRBJ2-7; TRBD1 agrees at 7 bases. Germline V lookup: CDR1 MNHEY, CDR2 SMNVEV (reference sequence). The CDR3 extends over 15 amino acids. V dropped 4 bases and J dropped 3; count of bases not matched to a gene: 9.

The chain uses TRBV7-9 and TRBJ1-3; weak D call: TRBD1 (6 bases). Trimming shortened V by 4 bases and J by 0 bases, and 13 bases separated the two germline ends. Germline V gene lookup returns CDR1 SEHNR and CDR2 FQNEAQ (reference sequence). This CDR3 contains 16 residues. CDR3 nucleotide sequence: TGTGCCAGCAGCTCACAGGGCACAATCTCTGGAAACACCATATATTTT. Protein: CASSSQGTISGNTIYF. Using reference TRBV7-9 and TRBJ1-3 for the parts outside the CDR3, the full variable domain is DTGVSQNPRHKITKRGQNVTFRCDPISEHNRLYWYRQTLGQGPEFLTYFQNEAQLEKSRLLSDRFSAERPKGSFSTLEIQRTEQGDSAMYLCASSSQGTISGNTIYFGEGSWLTVV.

This sequence joins TRBV7-2 and TRBJ2-3; 7 nucleotides line up with TRBD2. CDR3 length: 15 residues. Unmatched junction bases numbered 8, after V lost 5 bases and J lost 3 bases. The germline CDR1 and CDR2 sequences are SGHTA and FQGNSA. CDR3 coding DNA: TGTGCCAGCAGCCAGGACCGACTAGCAACAGATACGCAGTATTTT. Encoded protein: CASSQDRLATDTQYF. The full variable domain, rest sourced from reference TRBV7-2 and TRBJ2-3, is GAGVSQSPSNKVTEKGKDVELRCDPISGHTALYWYRQSLGQGLEFLIYFQGNSAPDKSGLPSDRFSAERTGGSVSTLTIQRTQQEDSAVYLCASSQDRLATDTQYFGPGTRLTVL.

V is TRBV18 and J is TRBJ1-4; 7 bases are a match to TRBD1. The CDR3 contains 16 residues. The V segment lost 2 bases and the J segment 3 bases; nucleotides outside the gene matches: 6. Germline loops: CDR1 KGHSH, CDR2 LQKENI. The chain's CDR3 is CASSPGQVRANEKLFF. Here the CDR3 DNA reads TGTGCCAGCTCACCAGGACAGGTTCGGGCTAATGAAAAACTGTTTTTT. The whole variable domain, filled in from reference TRBV18 and TRBJ1-4, reads NAGVMQNPRHLVRRRGQEARLRCSPMKGHSHVYWYRQLPEEGLKFMVYLQKENIIDESGMPKERFSAEFPKEGPSILRIQQVVRGDSAAYFCASSPGQVRANEKLFFGSGTQLSVL.

The V and J genes are TRBV15 and TRBJ2-5, with a weak D call TRBD2 (6 bases). V was pared by 2 bases and J by 5 bases, with 12 bases between. The CDR3 totals 14 residues. Germline V gene sequence: CDR1 LNHNV, CDR2 YYDKDF (reference sequence). Here the CDR3 DNA reads TGTGCCACCAGCAGACGGGGGAGCGGTGAGACCCAGTACTTC. Translation gives CATSRRGSGETQYF.

The gene calls are TRBV3-1 (or the pseudogene TRBV3-2) and TRBJ2-3; 8 nucleotides match TRBD2. CDR1 is LGHDT and CDR2 is YNNKEL in the germline V gene (reference sequence). The CDR3 has 15 amino acids. Germline trimming cut 4 bases from V and 2 bases from J; bases unmatched to any gene: 5. The CDR3 DNA reads TGTGCCAGCAGCCTGGCGGGGGGAAACACAGATACGCAGTATTTT. It codes for CASSLAGGNTDTQYF.

The chain uses TRBV25-1 and TRBJ1-4; 7 bases fit TRBD1. The CDR3 extends over 15 amino acids. From germline, CDR1 is MGHDK and CDR2 SYGVNS. V shed 6 bases and J 5 bases; nucleotides not matched to a gene: 9. CDR3 nucleotides: TGTGCCAGCAGCCCGGGACAGAGGAGAAATGAAAAACTGTTTTTT. The encoded protein is CASSPGQRRNEKLFF.

Comments on this clone: Other DNA sequences from this sample encode an identical CDR3 as well. The rearrangement joins TRBV6-2 or TRBV6-3 to TRBJ2-3; possible D gene TRBD1, 6 bases. CDR3 length: 14 amino acids. Deletions cut 5 bases from V and 1 base from J, with 10 bases between. Looked up from germline, CDR1 is MNHEY and CDR2 is SVGEGT. This CDR3 reads CASSSQGRTDTQYF. CDR3 in DNA: TGTGCCAGCAGTAGCCAGGGGCGCACAGATACGCAGTATTTT.

The V and J genes are TRBV12-3 or TRBV12-4 and TRBJ1-1; D uncertain. The CDR3 has 12 amino acids. Between the trimmed V and J ends, which lost 3 bases and 5 bases, there was a span of 7 bases. CDR3 DNA sequence: TGTGCCAGCAGTTTCCGGCGGACTGAAGCTTTCTTT. Translation: CASSFRRTEAFF.

The chain joins TRBV7-6 to TRBJ1-1, with a possible D match to TRBD1 (5 bases). The CDR3 is made up of 14 amino acids. With 5 bases removed from V and 2 bases from J, the gap between germline ends came to 12 bases. Germline V lookup: CDR1 SGHVS, CDR2 FNYEAQ. Written as DNA, the CDR3 is TGTGCCAGCAGCCTGGGGCATTCCAACACTGAAGCTTTCTTT. Its protein product is CASSLGHSNTEAFF.

The chain uses TRBV18 and TRBJ1-1; weak D call: TRBD1 (6 bases). Germline V gives CDR1 KGHSH, CDR2 LQKENI. This CDR3 region has 16 residues. The V gene lost 3 bases and the J gene lost 7 bases, with 21 bases spanning the gap. The CDR3 DNA reads as TGTGCCAGCTCACCGAAGCCCGGGGGGCAATTCGGTGAAGCTTTCTTT. It codes for CASSPKPGGQFGEAFF. Together with reference TRBV18 and TRBJ1-1, the CDR3 gives the full variable domain: NAGVMQNPRHLVRRRGQEARLRCSPMKGHSHVYWYRQLPEEGLKFMVYLQKENIIDESGMPKERFSAEFPKEGPSILRIQQVVRGDSAAYFCASSPKPGGQFGEAFFGQGTRLTVV.

V is TRBV2 and J is TRBJ2-3; D is undetermined. This CDR3 is built from 15 residues. Germline V gene lookup returns CDR1 SNHLY and CDR2 FYNNEI. Trimming took 1 base from V and 0 from J, leaving 8 bases between them. The CDR3 loop reads CASSEEDSSTDTQYF. CDR3 DNA: TGTGCCAGCAGTGAAGAGGATTCTAGCACAGATACGCAGTATTTT.

The chain is built from TRBV27 and TRBJ2-6; tentatively, D is TRBD2 (7 bases). Germline lookup yields CDR1 MNHEY and CDR2 SMNVEV (reference sequence). CDR3 length: 16 residues. V gave up 8 bases and J gave up 2 bases, with 16 bases separating them. The CDR3 loop reads CASRRQGGAGANVLTF. For the CDR3, the DNA is TGTGCCAGCCGACGTCAAGGGGGGGCTGGGGCCAACGTCCTGACTTTC.

This clone has more than one count but fewer than ten. The V and J genes are TRBV12-3 or TRBV12-4 and TRBJ2-7; D unclear. V dropped 3 bases and J dropped 6 bases, with 12 bases sitting between them. The CDR3 sequence is 13 residues long. The CDR3 loop is CASSFNWAGEQYF. In DNA, the CDR3 is TGTGCCAGCAGTTTTAACTGGGCTGGCGAGCAGTACTTC.